The 6 T cell receptor beta chains below were found in one sample sequenced in a study of cytomegalovirus exposure and HLA in healthy donors. The method was immunoSEQ multiplex PCR; TCRdb's version includes in-frame clones alone and lacks a portion of them. The data hold tens of thousands of clones, with roughly 93% observed a single time. The sample taken for sequencing was PBMCs. All receptors come from a woman aged 18-35 years in good health and CMV-seropositive.

V usage is TRBV19 and J usage is TRBJ1-2; 7 bases match TRBD1. The V gene's germline CDR1 is LNHDA and CDR2 SQIVND (reference sequence). The J segment lost 4 bases and the V segment lost 5 bases, leaving 4 bases of the junction unmatched. The CDR3 loop spans 13 amino acids. The CDR3 region has the DNA TGTGCCAGTAGTCCGACAGGGACCTATGGCTACACCTTC. This translates into CASSPTGTYGYTF. The complete variable domain, with remaining parts taken from reference TRBV19 and TRBJ1-2, reads DGGITQSPKYLFRKEGQNVTLSCEQNLNHDAMYWYRQDPGQGLRLIYYSQIVNDFQKGDIAEGYSVSREKKESFPLTVTSAQKNPTAFYLCASSPTGTYGYTFGSGTRLTVV.

The V call is TRBV4-3, the J call TRBJ2-1; D may be TRBD1 (6 bases). V lost 0 bases, J lost 9 bases, and 12 bases lay in between. Per germline, CDR1 LGHNA and CDR2 YSLEER. The CDR3 totals 14 residues. The CDR3 coding sequence is TGCGCCAGCAGCCAAGATAGGGGGATGGCTGAGCAGTTCTTC. This codes for CASSQDRGMAEQFF.

The J gene is TRBJ2-5, the V gene TRBV7-9, with D possibly matching TRBD2 (6 bases). Trimming took off 4 bases at V and 5 bases at J, with 14 bases between the two ends. CDR3 length: 14 residues. Germline V gives CDR1 SEHNR, CDR2 FQNEAQ (reference sequence). The CDR3 reads CASSSEEGWETQYF. The CDR3 DNA reads as TGTGCCAGCAGCTCCGAGGAGGGGTGGGAGACCCAGTACTTC.

This chain joins TRBV7-9 and TRBJ2-3; possibly TRBD2 for D (5 bases). Trimming took 0 bases from V and 3 from J, leaving 7 bases between them. The CDR3 is 14 residues long. Per the germline V gene, CDR1 is SEHNR and CDR2 is FQNEAQ (reference sequence). The CDR3: CASSLARGTDTQYF. The CDR3 DNA is TGTGCCAGCAGCTTAGCGCGAGGGACAGATACGCAGTATTTT.

The V call is TRBV5-1, the J call TRBJ2-5; tentative D call: TRBD1 (6 bases). The V gene lost 4 bases and the J gene lost 5 bases, with 15 bases spanning the gap. The length of the CDR3 is 14 residues. Germline CDR1 reads SGHRS; CDR2 reads YFSETQ. Written as DNA, the CDR3 is TGCGCCAGCAGCGCCTTAGGGGGTATCGAGACCCAGTACTTC. It yields the protein CASSALGGIETQYF.

V and J are TRBV28 and TRBJ1-6, with D possibly TRBD1 on 6 matching bases. The CDR3 contains 14 residues. V was cut by 3 bases and J by 10 bases, with 13 bases left in between. The germline gives CDR1 MDHEN, CDR2 SYDVKM. Here the CDR3 DNA reads TGTGCCAGCAGTTTTTCGGCAGGGGTATCACCCCTCCACTTT. It codes for CASSFSAGVSPLHF. The full variable domain, in which reference TRBV28 and TRBJ1-6 provide the parts outside the CDR3, is DVKVTQSSRYLVKRTGEKVFLECVQDMDHENMFWYRQDPGLGLRLIYFSYDVKMKEKGDIPEGYSVSREKKERFSLILESASTNQTSMYLCASSFSAGVSPLHFGNGTRLTVT.